This T cell receptor (beta chain) was recorded in a study of blood T cell repertoires in COVID-19. At the level of the study: Both acute and convalescent COVID-19 samples were obtained from the United States, Italy and Spain. The analysed material was cDNA or gDNA that came from T cells, B-cell-depleted T cells, or PBMCs.

The sample holds a few counts of this clone. Trimming cost V 3 bases and J 8 bases; bases outside gene matches: 8. This CDR3 spans 14 amino acids. Germline CDR1 and CDR2: SGHRS and YFSETQ. How the authors handled the data: Amplification of reference gene primers provided the estimated nucleated cell counts. Clones were sequenced by immunoSEQ multiplex PCR, and TCRdb holds only the in-frame ones, with some missing. That table furnishes V, J and clone size, whereas the DNA furnished D and trimming. The data hold 200,000 to 250,000 clones, with 88% observed a single time. This TCR came from a woman in her sixties with acute or convalescent COVID-19. This chain uses TRBV5-1 with TRBJ2-1; 7 positions agree with TRBD1. Sequenced sample: peripheral blood. The CDR3 here is CASSWRQGGHEQFF. The CDR3 DNA follows: TGCGCCAGCAGCTGGAGACAGGGTGGACATGAGCAGTTCTTC.